This T cell receptor (beta chain) is from a study of vaccination and CD4 T cells after COVID-19. In the study overall: Sampling after COVID took place at a median of around 91 days (range 35 to 161) following diagnosis. Study-wide results and limits: Vaccine-specific clones numbering 304 of 307 showed spike mono-reactivity in convalescent patients.

Cultured CD4+ T cell DNA was sequenced using the Oncomine TCR Beta short-read assay. TCRdb itself ran the PCR reads through MiXCR, one entry per CDR3 protein. The sample holds around 15,000 distinct CDR3 sequences, roughly 57% seen once. Treatment of the sample: approximately 11-day PBMC culture with coronavirus spike peptide pools or control peptides (ViraFEST assay). T cells were expanded with peptide pools, and expanded clonotypes were identified by TCR sequencing. A note on this clonotype: Its target is unknown.

This TCR came from a human donor who had recovered from COVID-19. Sequenced sample: CD4+ T cells from blood, cultured in vitro.

The DNA of the CDR3 is TGTGCCAGCAGCCTTAGGGGTGCTATTGTGAACACTGAAGCTTTCTTT. Translating it yields CASSLRGAIVNTEAFF. The chain employs TRBV3-1 and TRBJ1-1; a weak D match, TRBD1 (5 bases). Germline CDR1 reads LGHDT; CDR2 reads YNNKEL (reference sequence). Trimming cost V 4 bases and J 0 bases, with 15 bases left between them. The CDR3 covers 16 residues.